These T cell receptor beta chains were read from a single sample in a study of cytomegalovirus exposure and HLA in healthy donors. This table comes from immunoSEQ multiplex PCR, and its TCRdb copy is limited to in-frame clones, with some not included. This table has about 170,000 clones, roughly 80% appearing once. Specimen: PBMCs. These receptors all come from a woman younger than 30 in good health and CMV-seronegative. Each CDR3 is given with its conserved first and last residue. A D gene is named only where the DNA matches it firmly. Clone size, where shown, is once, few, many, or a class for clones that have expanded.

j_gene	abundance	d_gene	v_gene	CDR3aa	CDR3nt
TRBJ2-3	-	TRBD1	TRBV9	CASSVGQGEDTQYF	TGTGCCAGCAGCGTAGGACAGGGGGAAGATACGCAGTATTTT
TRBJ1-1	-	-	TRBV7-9	CASSLVVGEVTEAFF	TGTGCCAGCAGCTTAGTCGTCGGGGAGGTGACTGAAGCTTTCTTT
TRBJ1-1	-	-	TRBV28	CASSSRGEAFF	TGTGCCAGCAGTTCCCGGGGGGAAGCTTTCTTT
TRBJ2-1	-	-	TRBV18	CASSPRAEPNEQFF	TGTGCCAGCTCACCACGGGCAGAACCCAATGAGCAGTTCTTC
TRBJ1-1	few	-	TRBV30	CAWSVRRGKAFF	TGTGCCTGGAGTGTACGGAGGGGAAAAGCTTTCTTT
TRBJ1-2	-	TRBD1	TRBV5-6	CASSWPDRGKGYTF	TGTGCCAGCAGCTGGCCCGACAGGGGAAAAGGCTACACCTTC
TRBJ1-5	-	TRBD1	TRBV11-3	CASSPGQGEGQPQHF	TGTGCCAGCAGCCCGGGACAGGGTGAGGGTCAGCCCCAGCATTTT
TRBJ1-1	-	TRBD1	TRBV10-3	CAIRSPGQENTEAFF	TGTGCCATCAGATCTCCGGGACAGGAGAACACTGAAGCTTTCTTT
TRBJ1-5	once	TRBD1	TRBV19	CASTPTGDQPQHF	TGTGCCAGTACCCCGACAGGGGATCAGCCCCAGCATTTT
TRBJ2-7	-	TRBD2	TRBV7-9	CASSSGLAEIYEQYF	TGTGCCAGCAGCTCCGGACTAGCGGAGATCTACGAGCAGTACTTC
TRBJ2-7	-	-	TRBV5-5	CASSLASYEQYF	TGTGCCAGCAGCTTGGCTAGCTACGAGCAGTACTTC
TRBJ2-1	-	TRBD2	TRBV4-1	CASSLVGPGLESLEEQFF	TGCGCCAGCAGCCTAGTGGGCCCGGGACTAGAATCGTTGGAGGAGCAGTTCTTC
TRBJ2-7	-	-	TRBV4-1	CASSQDGRSDYEQYF	TGCGCCAGCAGCCAAGATGGGCGTTCGGATTACGAGCAGTACTTC
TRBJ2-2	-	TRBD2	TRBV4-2	CASSQLMGTSGSENTGELFF	TGTGCCAGCAGCCAGTTAATGGGGACTAGCGGGAGCGAGAACACCGGGGAGCTGTTTTTT
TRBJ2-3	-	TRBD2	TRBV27	CATSRWGLAVTDTQYF	TGTGCCACCAGCCGGTGGGGACTAGCGGTCACAGATACGCAGTATTTT
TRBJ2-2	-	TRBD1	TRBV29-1	CSVVGQGPGELFF	TGCAGCGTTGTCGGACAGGGGCCCGGGGAGCTGTTTTTT
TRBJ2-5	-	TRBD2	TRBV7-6	CASSLGTYPGLAGQETQYF	TGTGCCAGCAGCTTAGGTACTTACCCGGGACTAGCGGGACAGGAGACCCAGTACTTC
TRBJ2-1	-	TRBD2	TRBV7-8	CASSLGPPGLAGGLFGNEQFF	TGTGCCAGCAGCTTAGGACCCCCGGGACTAGCGGGAGGGCTCTTTGGCAATGAGCAGTTCTTC
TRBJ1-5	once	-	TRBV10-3	CAISILKGEGQPQHF	TGTGCCATCAGTATCCTTAAGGGGGAGGGCCAGCCCCAGCATTTT
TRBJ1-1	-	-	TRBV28	CASRQVSNTEAFF	TGTGCCAGCAGACAAGTATCGAACACTGAAGCTTTCTTT
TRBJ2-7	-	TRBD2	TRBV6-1	CASSEGLAAAYEQYF	TGTGCCAGCAGTGAAGGACTAGCGGCCGCCTACGAGCAGTACTTC
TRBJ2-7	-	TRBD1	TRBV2	CASSVQGGSYEQYF	TGTGCCAGCAGTGTACAGGGGGGAAGCTACGAGCAGTACTTC
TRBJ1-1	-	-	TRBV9	CASSPGDGVDTEAFF	TGTGCCAGCAGCCCAGGGGACGGGGTTGACACTGAAGCTTTCTTT
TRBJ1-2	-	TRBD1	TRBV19	CASTKTDRVLANYGYTF	TGTGCCAGTACTAAAACCGACAGGGTCCTCGCTAACTATGGCTACACCTTC
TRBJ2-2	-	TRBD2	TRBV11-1	CASSPRTSGRATGELFF	TGTGCCAGCAGCCCCCGGACTAGCGGGAGGGCGACCGGGGAGCTGTTTTTT
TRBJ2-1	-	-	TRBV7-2	CASSLGFGLEAYNEQFF	TGTGCCAGCAGCTTAGGGTTTGGACTGGAGGCCTACAATGAGCAGTTCTTC
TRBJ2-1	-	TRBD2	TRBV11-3	CASSSINLAGDNEQFF	TGTGCCAGCAGCTCAATTAACTTAGCGGGAGACAATGAGCAGTTCTTC
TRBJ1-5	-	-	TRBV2	CATQREREQPQHF	TGTGCCACCCAAAGAGAGAGGGAGCAGCCCCAGCATTTT
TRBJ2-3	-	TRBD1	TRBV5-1	CASSLAGTVQPDTQYF	TGCGCCAGCAGCTTGGCGGGGACAGTTCAACCAGATACGCAGTATTTT
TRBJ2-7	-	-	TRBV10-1	CASPGNRVIHEQYF	TGCGCCTCCCCAGGGAACAGGGTTATCCACGAGCAGTACTTC
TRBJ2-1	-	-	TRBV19	CASSIWRLSMSYNEQFF	TGTGCCAGTAGTATTTGGAGGCTCTCAATGTCCTACAATGAGCAGTTCTTC
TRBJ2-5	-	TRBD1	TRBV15	CATNIAGQGKETQYF	TGTGCCACCAACATAGCCGGACAGGGAAAAGAGACCCAGTACTTC